The rows below give T cell receptor beta chains drawn from one sample of a study of blood T cells in healthy people across ages. MiXCR, applied by TCRdb to the 5' RACE reads, yields one record per CDR3 protein. The profile shows approximately 960,000 distinct CDR3 sequences, almost 30% of them singletons. These data are also associated with another study on T cells of mothers and their children.

Sequenced: blood. The receptors derive from a woman in her thirties or forties in good health. Each CDR3 is given with its conserved first and last residue. D genes are given only for firm matches. The size entry is marked missing in some rows and otherwise reads once, few, many or a size class.

D gene: TRBD2
V gene: TRBV5-1
clone size: many
J gene: TRBJ2-3
CDR3 protein: CASSPLASGGAVDTQYF
CDR3 DNA: TGCGCCAGCAGCCCTCTGGCCAGCGGGGGGGCGGTAGATACGCAGTATTTT

D gene: NA
V gene: TRBV28
clone size: NA
J gene: TRBJ2-5
CDR3 protein: CASSPPGRGRETQYF
CDR3 DNA: TGTGCCAGCAGTCCGCCCGGCCGGGGACGTGAGACCCAGTACTTC

D gene: NA
V gene: TRBV10-3
clone size: NA
J gene: TRBJ1-5
CDR3 protein: CAISESRAGASNQPQHF
CDR3 DNA: TGTGCCATCAGTGAGTCAAGGGCAGGGGCGAGCAATCAGCCCCAGCATTTT

D gene: NA
V gene: TRBV20-1
clone size: NA
J gene: TRBJ1-4
CDR3 protein: CSVTLWGATNEKLFF
CDR3 DNA: TGCAGTGTCACCCTCTGGGGGGCAACTAATGAAAAACTGTTTTTT

D gene: TRBD1
V gene: TRBV24-1
clone size: once
J gene: TRBJ2-4
CDR3 protein: CATSTAQGAGSNEQYF
CDR3 DNA: TGTGCCACCAGTACCGCACAGGGGGCGGGAAGTAATGAGCAGTACTTC

D gene: NA
V gene: TRBV7-8
clone size: few
J gene: TRBJ2-7
CDR3 protein: CASSASVGAGDRAYEQYF
CDR3 DNA: TGTGCCAGCAGCGCTAGCGTGGGGGCAGGGGATAGAGCCTACGAGCAGTACTTC

D gene: NA
V gene: TRBV5-1
clone size: NA
J gene: TRBJ2-2
CDR3 protein: CASGTGPGELFF
CDR3 DNA: TGCGCCAGCGGAACGGGGCCCGGGGAGCTGTTTTTT

D gene: NA
V gene: TRBV7-9
clone size: NA
J gene: TRBJ2-3
CDR3 protein: CASSPDGRYTDTQYF
CDR3 DNA: TGTGCCAGCAGCCCAGACGGGAGATACACAGATACGCAGTATTTT

D gene: NA
V gene: TRBV27
clone size: NA
J gene: TRBJ1-2
CDR3 protein: CASSPSYDGNYGYTF
CDR3 DNA: TGTGCCAGCAGTCCCAGTTACGACGGTAACTATGGCTACACCTTC

D gene: NA
V gene: TRBV6-2/TRBV6-3
clone size: few
J gene: TRBJ1-1
CDR3 protein: CASSRRLGKDTEAFF
CDR3 DNA: TGTGCCAGCAGTCGAAGATTGGGGAAGGACACTGAAGCTTTCTTT

D gene: NA
V gene: TRBV5-1
clone size: NA
J gene: TRBJ1-1
CDR3 protein: CASSFRGAHTEAFF
CDR3 DNA: TGCGCCAGCAGCTTTCGGGGGGCGCACACTGAAGCTTTCTTT

D gene: NA
V gene: TRBV24-1
clone size: NA
J gene: TRBJ2-4
CDR3 protein: CATSDVGVGIQYF
CDR3 DNA: TGTGCCACCAGTGATGTGGGAGTGGGCATTCAGTACTTC

D gene: TRBD1
V gene: TRBV9
clone size: few
J gene: TRBJ2-7
CDR3 protein: CASSVGQGAHEQYF
CDR3 DNA: TGTGCCAGCAGCGTAGGACAGGGGGCCCACGAGCAGTACTTC

D gene: TRBD2
V gene: TRBV7-3
clone size: few
J gene: TRBJ2-1
CDR3 protein: CASSPPGLAFEQFF
CDR3 DNA: TGTGCCAGCAGCCCGCCGGGACTAGCTTTTGAGCAGTTCTTC

D gene: NA
V gene: TRBV7-9
clone size: NA
J gene: TRBJ1-5
CDR3 protein: CASGLASGNNQPQHF
CDR3 DNA: TGTGCCAGCGGCTTAGCCAGCGGAAACAATCAGCCCCAGCATTTT

D gene: NA
V gene: TRBV7-8
clone size: NA
J gene: TRBJ1-1
CDR3 protein: CASSYPVRGTNTEAFF
CDR3 DNA: TGTGCCAGCAGCTACCCGGTGAGGGGAACGAACACTGAAGCTTTCTTT

D gene: NA
V gene: TRBV12-3/TRBV12-4
clone size: NA
J gene: TRBJ1-5
CDR3 protein: CASSRLDFNQPQHF
CDR3 DNA: TGTGCCAGCAGCAGATTAGACTTCAATCAGCCCCAGCATTTT

D gene: TRBD1
V gene: TRBV27
clone size: many
J gene: TRBJ1-4
CDR3 protein: CASSRQGAFGGEKLFF
CDR3 DNA: TGTGCCAGCAGCAGACAGGGGGCGTTCGGGGGTGAAAAACTGTTTTTT

D gene: TRBD1
V gene: TRBV9
clone size: few
J gene: TRBJ1-1
CDR3 protein: CACSVTGGGIEAFF
CDR3 DNA: TGTGCCTGCAGCGTAACAGGGGGCGGTATTGAAGCTTTCTTT

D gene: NA
V gene: TRBV20-1
clone size: many
J gene: TRBJ2-1
CDR3 protein: CSAQGGGHYNEQFF
CDR3 DNA: TGCAGTGCCCAGGGGGGGGGACACTACAATGAGCAGTTCTTC

D gene: NA
V gene: TRBV15
clone size: many
J gene: TRBJ2-7
CDR3 protein: CATSREVLAPYEQYF
CDR3 DNA: TGTGCCACCAGCAGAGAAGTCCTAGCCCCCTACGAGCAGTACTTC

D gene: NA
V gene: TRBV7-9
clone size: many
J gene: TRBJ2-7
CDR3 protein: CASSIQGYEQYF
CDR3 DNA: TGTGCCAGCAGCATTCAGGGATACGAGCAGTACTTC

D gene: NA
V gene: TRBV5-1
clone size: NA
J gene: TRBJ2-7
CDR3 protein: CAGSLPRAHSTHEQYF
CDR3 DNA: TGCGCCGGCAGCTTACCCCGGGCCCACTCTACCCACGAGCAGTACTTC

D gene: TRBD2
V gene: TRBV12-3/TRBV12-4
clone size: once
J gene: TRBJ2-3
CDR3 protein: CASTTSGASADTQYF
CDR3 DNA: TGTGCCAGCACCACTAGCGGAGCCAGCGCAGATACGCAGTATTTT

D gene: TRBD1
V gene: TRBV28
clone size: NA
J gene: TRBJ2-5
CDR3 protein: CASSALGTGAETQYF
CDR3 DNA: TGTGCCAGCAGCGCCCTGGGGACAGGGGCAGAGACCCAGTACTTC

D gene: TRBD1
V gene: TRBV28
clone size: many
J gene: TRBJ2-7
CDR3 protein: CASSSSWDRYYEQYF
CDR3 DNA: TGTGCCAGCAGTTCTTCCTGGGACAGATACTACGAGCAGTACTTC

D gene: NA
V gene: TRBV27
clone size: many
J gene: TRBJ2-3
CDR3 protein: CASSSGDAADTQYF
CDR3 DNA: TGTGCCAGCAGTTCGGGGGATGCGGCAGATACGCAGTATTTT

D gene: NA
V gene: TRBV20-1
clone size: NA
J gene: TRBJ1-1
CDR3 protein: CSARGGGDPTEAFF
CDR3 DNA: TGCAGTGCTAGAGGGGGGGGGGATCCGACTGAAGCTTTCTTT

D gene: NA
V gene: TRBV5-1
clone size: many
J gene: TRBJ2-4
CDR3 protein: CASSSPTGDLAKNIQYF
CDR3 DNA: TGCGCCAGCAGCTCCCCAACAGGGGACTTAGCCAAAAACATTCAGTACTTC

D gene: NA
V gene: TRBV18
clone size: NA
J gene: TRBJ1-1
CDR3 protein: CASSPNRDTEAFF
CDR3 DNA: TGTGCCAGCTCACCGAACAGGGACACTGAAGCTTTCTTT

D gene: NA
V gene: TRBV5-5
clone size: few
J gene: TRBJ2-6
CDR3 protein: CASSFIMQGSGANVLTF
CDR3 DNA: TGTGCCAGCAGCTTTATTATGCAGGGCTCTGGGGCCAACGTCCTGACTTTC

D gene: TRBD2
V gene: TRBV7-2
clone size: NA
J gene: TRBJ2-4
CDR3 protein: CASSLPGLAGDDIQYF
CDR3 DNA: TGTGCCAGCAGCCTGCCCGGACTAGCGGGGGATGACATTCAGTACTTC

D gene: NA
V gene: TRBV29-1
clone size: many
J gene: TRBJ2-7
CDR3 protein: CSVVDGTYEQYF
CDR3 DNA: TGCAGCGTTGTGGACGGTACCTACGAGCAGTACTTC

D gene: NA
V gene: TRBV20-1
clone size: few
J gene: TRBJ2-4
CDR3 protein: CSARDLTLGDLAKNIQYF
CDR3 DNA: TGCAGTGCTAGAGATCTAACGTTGGGGGACCTAGCCAAAAACATTCAGTACTTC

D gene: TRBD1
V gene: TRBV7-6
clone size: few
J gene: TRBJ2-7
CDR3 protein: CASSHRGLAGDEQYF
CDR3 DNA: TGTGCCAGCAGCCACAGGGGGCTAGCTGGAGACGAGCAGTACTTC

D gene: TRBD1
V gene: TRBV6-6
clone size: NA
J gene: TRBJ1-6
CDR3 protein: CASSIQGALHSPLHF
CDR3 DNA: TGTGCCAGCAGTATCCAGGGGGCCCTTCATTCACCCCTCCACTTT

D gene: NA
V gene: TRBV13
clone size: many
J gene: TRBJ2-7
CDR3 protein: CASSSNRGGPYEQYF
CDR3 DNA: TGTGCCAGCAGCTCCAACAGGGGAGGGCCTTACGAGCAGTACTTC

D gene: TRBD1
V gene: TRBV19
clone size: NA
J gene: TRBJ2-7
CDR3 protein: CASSVLPGGSSYNEQYF
CDR3 DNA: TGTGCCAGTAGTGTCCTGCCAGGGGGAAGCTCCTACAATGAGCAGTACTTC

D gene: NA
V gene: TRBV7-9
clone size: once
J gene: TRBJ1-4
CDR3 protein: CASNLRGSDEKLFF
CDR3 DNA: TGTGCCAGCAACTTAAGAGGGTCGGATGAAAAACTGTTTTTT

D gene: NA
V gene: TRBV20-1
clone size: NA
J gene: TRBJ1-5
CDR3 protein: CSASPGNNQPQHF
CDR3 DNA: TGCAGTGCTAGTCCGGGGAACAATCAGCCCCAGCATTTT

D gene: TRBD1
V gene: TRBV7-3
clone size: many
J gene: TRBJ1-5
CDR3 protein: CASSAYRGQPQHF
CDR3 DNA: TGTGCCAGCAGCGCCTACAGGGGCCAGCCCCAGCATTTT

D gene: NA
V gene: TRBV28
clone size: many
J gene: TRBJ2-7
CDR3 protein: CASSRLFYEQYF
CDR3 DNA: TGTGCCAGCAGCAGACTATTTTACGAGCAGTACTTC

D gene: TRBD1
V gene: TRBV5-1
clone size: once
J gene: TRBJ2-7
CDR3 protein: CASSLATGTGNEQYF
CDR3 DNA: TGCGCCAGCAGCTTGGCTACCGGGACAGGGAACGAGCAGTACTTC

D gene: NA
V gene: TRBV20-1
clone size: NA
J gene: TRBJ1-2
CDR3 protein: CSARGGFANYGYTF
CDR3 DNA: TGCAGTGCTAGGGGAGGGTTCGCTAACTATGGCTACACCTTC

D gene: NA
V gene: TRBV5-1
clone size: many
J gene: TRBJ2-3
CDR3 protein: CASSLGRSDTQYF
CDR3 DNA: TGCGCCAGCAGCTTGGGCCGCTCAGATACGCAGTATTTT

D gene: NA
V gene: TRBV29-1
clone size: few
J gene: TRBJ2-2
CDR3 protein: CSVEGTPTSTGELFF
CDR3 DNA: TGCAGCGTTGAAGGGACACCTACTTCCACCGGGGAGCTGTTTTTT

D gene: NA
V gene: TRBV18
clone size: NA
J gene: TRBJ2-7
CDR3 protein: CASSPRADSYERYF
CDR3 DNA: TGTGCCAGCTCACCGAGGGCAGACTCCTACGAGCGGTACTTC

D gene: TRBD1
V gene: TRBV7-3
clone size: many
J gene: TRBJ2-7
CDR3 protein: CASSIQGAGEQYF
CDR3 DNA: TGTGCCAGCAGCATACAGGGGGCAGGTGAGCAGTACTTC

D gene: TRBD1
V gene: TRBV20-1
clone size: many
J gene: TRBJ1-2
CDR3 protein: CSAPDRANYGYTF
CDR3 DNA: TGCAGTGCTCCGGACAGGGCTAACTATGGCTACACCTTC

D gene: TRBD1
V gene: TRBV27
clone size: many
J gene: TRBJ2-7
CDR3 protein: CASSLSGQRYEQYF
CDR3 DNA: TGTGCCAGCAGTTTATCGGGACAGAGATACGAGCAGTACTTC

D gene: NA
V gene: TRBV12-3/TRBV12-4
clone size: NA
J gene: TRBJ1-2
CDR3 protein: CACSPLGYTF
CDR3 DNA: TGTGCCTGCAGTCCATTGGGCTACACCTTC

D gene: TRBD1
V gene: TRBV9
clone size: NA
J gene: TRBJ1-1
CDR3 protein: CASSGTGEGTEAFF
CDR3 DNA: TGTGCCAGCAGCGGAACAGGGGAAGGGACTGAAGCTTTCTTT

D gene: NA
V gene: TRBV19
clone size: few
J gene: TRBJ2-1
CDR3 protein: CASSIEWGSYNERFF
CDR3 DNA: TGTGCCAGTAGTATAGAGTGGGGCTCCTACAATGAGCGGTTCTTC

D gene: NA
V gene: TRBV14
clone size: few
J gene: TRBJ2-6
CDR3 protein: CASSQGHASSGANVLTF
CDR3 DNA: TGTGCCAGCAGCCAGGGACACGCTAGCTCTGGGGCCAACGTCCTGACTTTC

D gene: TRBD2
V gene: TRBV7-2
clone size: NA
J gene: TRBJ2-3
CDR3 protein: CASSSLRAGGKGTQYF
CDR3 DNA: TGTGCCAGCAGCTCCCTCCGAGCGGGGGGGAAAGGTACGCAGTATTTT

D gene: NA
V gene: TRBV11-2
clone size: NA
J gene: TRBJ2-2
CDR3 protein: CASSLLLVTGELFF
CDR3 DNA: TGTGCCAGCAGCTTACTACTGGTAACCGGGGAGCTGTTTTTT

D gene: TRBD1
V gene: TRBV28
clone size: few
J gene: TRBJ2-7
CDR3 protein: CASSLGQGREYF
CDR3 DNA: TGTGCCAGCAGTCTGGGACAGGGGAGAGAGTACTTC

D gene: NA
V gene: TRBV29-1
clone size: NA
J gene: TRBJ2-2
CDR3 protein: CSVQTSLTGELFF
CDR3 DNA: TGCAGCGTCCAAACTAGTTTAACCGGGGAGCTGTTTTTT